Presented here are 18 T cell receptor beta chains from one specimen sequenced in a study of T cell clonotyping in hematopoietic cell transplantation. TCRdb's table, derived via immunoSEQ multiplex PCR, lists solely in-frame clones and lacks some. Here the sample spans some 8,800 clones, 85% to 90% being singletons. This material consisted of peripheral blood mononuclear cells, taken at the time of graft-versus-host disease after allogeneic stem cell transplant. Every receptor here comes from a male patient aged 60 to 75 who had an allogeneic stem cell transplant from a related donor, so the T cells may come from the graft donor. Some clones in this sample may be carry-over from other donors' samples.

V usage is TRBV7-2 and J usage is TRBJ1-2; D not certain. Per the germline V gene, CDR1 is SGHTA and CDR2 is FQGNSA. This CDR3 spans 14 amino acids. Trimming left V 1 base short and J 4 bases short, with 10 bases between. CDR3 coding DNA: TGTGCCAGCAGCTTAGGGAAGTGGGGCTATGGCTACACCTTC. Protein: CASSLGKWGYGYTF.

CDR3 coding DNA: TGTGCCAGCAGCTACCCTGGGGCAGATGAGCAGTTCTTC. Its translation is CASSYPGADEQFF. V and J are TRBV5-4 and TRBJ2-1, with D perhaps TRBD1 (5 bases). Trimming left V 3 bases short and J 8 bases short, with 12 bases between. CDR3 length: 13 residues. Germline V gene sequence: CDR1 SGHNT, CDR2 YYREEE (reference sequence).

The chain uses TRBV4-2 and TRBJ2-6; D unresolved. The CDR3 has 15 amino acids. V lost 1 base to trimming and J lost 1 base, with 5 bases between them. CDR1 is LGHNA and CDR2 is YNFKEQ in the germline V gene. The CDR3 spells CASSQGPSGANVLTF. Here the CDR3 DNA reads TGTGCCAGCAGCCAAGGACCGTCTGGGGCCAACGTCCTGACTTTC.

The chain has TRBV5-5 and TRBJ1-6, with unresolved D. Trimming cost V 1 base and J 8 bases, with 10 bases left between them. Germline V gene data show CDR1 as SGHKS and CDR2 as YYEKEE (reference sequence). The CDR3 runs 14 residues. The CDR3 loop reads CASSLIADYSPLHF. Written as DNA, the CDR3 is TGTGCCAGCAGCTTGATCGCAGACTATTCACCCCTCCACTTT.

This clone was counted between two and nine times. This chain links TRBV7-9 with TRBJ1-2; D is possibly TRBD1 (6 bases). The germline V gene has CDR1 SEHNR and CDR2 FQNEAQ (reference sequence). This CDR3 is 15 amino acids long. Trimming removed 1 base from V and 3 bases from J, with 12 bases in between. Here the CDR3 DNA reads TGTGCCAGCAGCTTAGGAGAGGGGGTCCACTATGGCTACACCTTC. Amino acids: CASSLGEGVHYGYTF. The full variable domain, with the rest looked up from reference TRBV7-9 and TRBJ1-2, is DTGVSQNPRHKITKRGQNVTFRCDPISEHNRLYWYRQTLGQGPEFLTYFQNEAQLEKSRLLSDRFSAERPKGSFSTLEIQRTEQGDSAMYLCASSLGEGVHYGYTFGSGTRLTVV.

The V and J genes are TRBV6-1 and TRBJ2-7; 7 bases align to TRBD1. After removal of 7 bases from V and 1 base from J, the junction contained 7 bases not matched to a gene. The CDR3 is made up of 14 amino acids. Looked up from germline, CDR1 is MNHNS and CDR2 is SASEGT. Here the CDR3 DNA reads TGTGCCAGCACCAAGGACAGGTCTTCCTACGAGCAGTACTTC. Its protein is CASTKDRSSYEQYF.

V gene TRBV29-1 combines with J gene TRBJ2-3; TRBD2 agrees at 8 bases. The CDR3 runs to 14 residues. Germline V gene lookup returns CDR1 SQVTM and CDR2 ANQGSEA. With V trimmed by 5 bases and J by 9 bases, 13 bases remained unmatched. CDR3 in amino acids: CSVIAGTTGGTQYF. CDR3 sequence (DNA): TGCAGCGTTATAGCGGGGACAACCGGAGGCACGCAGTATTTT.

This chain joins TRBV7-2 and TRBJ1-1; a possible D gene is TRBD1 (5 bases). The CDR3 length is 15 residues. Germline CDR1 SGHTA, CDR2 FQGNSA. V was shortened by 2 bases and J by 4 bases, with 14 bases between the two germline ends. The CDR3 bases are TGTGCCAGCAGCTTAATTTCACAGGCGTCCACTGAAGCTTTCTTT. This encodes CASSLISQASTEAFF.

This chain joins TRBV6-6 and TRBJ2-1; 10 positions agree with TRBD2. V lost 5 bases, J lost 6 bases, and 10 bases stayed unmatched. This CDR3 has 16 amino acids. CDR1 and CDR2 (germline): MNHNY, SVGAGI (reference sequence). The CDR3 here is CASSSLRSGGANEQFF. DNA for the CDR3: TGTGCCAGCAGTAGCCTCCGGAGCGGGGGGGCCAATGAGCAGTTCTTC.

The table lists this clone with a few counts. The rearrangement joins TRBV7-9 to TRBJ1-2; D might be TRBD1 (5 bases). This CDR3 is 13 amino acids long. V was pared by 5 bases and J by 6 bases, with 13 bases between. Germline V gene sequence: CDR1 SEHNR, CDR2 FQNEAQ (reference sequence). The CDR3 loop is CASSVVGGNGYTF. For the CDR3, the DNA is TGTGCCAGCAGCGTCGTGGGGGGAAATGGCTACACCTTC.

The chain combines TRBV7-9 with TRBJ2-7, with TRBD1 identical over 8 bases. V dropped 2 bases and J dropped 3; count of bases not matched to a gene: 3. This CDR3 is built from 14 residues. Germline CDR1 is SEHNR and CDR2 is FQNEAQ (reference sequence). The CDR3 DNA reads TGTGCCAGCAGCTTAATCGGACAGGGCTACGAGCAGTACTTC. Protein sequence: CASSLIGQGYEQYF.

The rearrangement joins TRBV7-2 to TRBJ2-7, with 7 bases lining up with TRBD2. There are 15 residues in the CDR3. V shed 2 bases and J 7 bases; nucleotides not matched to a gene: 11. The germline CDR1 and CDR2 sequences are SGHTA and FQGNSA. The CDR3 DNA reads TGTGCCAGCAGCTTATCCGGGGGGTTCTCGTCTGAGCAGTACTTC. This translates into CASSLSGGFSSEQYF.

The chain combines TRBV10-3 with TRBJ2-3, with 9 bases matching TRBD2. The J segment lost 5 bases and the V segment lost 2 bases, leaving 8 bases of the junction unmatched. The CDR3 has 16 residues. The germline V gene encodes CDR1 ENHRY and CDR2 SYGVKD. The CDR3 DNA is TGTGCCATCAGTGAGGGGCCAGCGGGGGGCAAAGATACGCAGTATTTT. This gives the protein CAISEGPAGGKDTQYF.

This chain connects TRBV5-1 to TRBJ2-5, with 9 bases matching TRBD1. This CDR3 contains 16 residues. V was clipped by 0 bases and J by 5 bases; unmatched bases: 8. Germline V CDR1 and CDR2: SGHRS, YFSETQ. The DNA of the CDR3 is TGCGCCAGCAGCTTGGAGGGGACAGGGTGGAGGGAGACCCAGTACTTC. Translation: CASSLEGTGWRETQYF. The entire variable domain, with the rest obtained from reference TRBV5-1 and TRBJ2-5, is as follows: KAGVTQTPRYLIKTRGQQVTLSCSPISGHRSVSWYQQTPGQGLQFLFEYFSETQRNKGNFPGRFSGRQFSNSRSEMNVSTLELGDSALYLCASSLEGTGWRETQYFGPGTRLLVL.

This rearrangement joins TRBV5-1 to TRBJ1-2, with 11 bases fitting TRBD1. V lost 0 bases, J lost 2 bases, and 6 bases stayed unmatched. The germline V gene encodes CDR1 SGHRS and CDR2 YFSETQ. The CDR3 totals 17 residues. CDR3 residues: CASSLGPGQGGNYGYTF. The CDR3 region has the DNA TGCGCCAGCAGCTTGGGTCCGGGACAGGGGGGGAACTATGGCTACACCTTC.

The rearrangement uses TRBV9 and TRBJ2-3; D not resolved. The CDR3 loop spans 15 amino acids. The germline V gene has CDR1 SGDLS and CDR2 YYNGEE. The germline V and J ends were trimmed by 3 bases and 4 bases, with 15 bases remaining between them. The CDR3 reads CASSEWGGSPDTQYF. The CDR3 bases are TGTGCCAGCAGCGAGTGGGGTGGTTCCCCAGATACGCAGTATTTT.

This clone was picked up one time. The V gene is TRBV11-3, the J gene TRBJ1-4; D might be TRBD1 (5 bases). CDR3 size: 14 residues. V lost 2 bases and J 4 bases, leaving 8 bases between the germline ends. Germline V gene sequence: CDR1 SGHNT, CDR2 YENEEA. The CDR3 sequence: CASSLTGLNEKLFF. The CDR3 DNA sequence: TGTGCCAGCAGCTTAACGGGACTTAATGAAAAACTGTTTTTT.

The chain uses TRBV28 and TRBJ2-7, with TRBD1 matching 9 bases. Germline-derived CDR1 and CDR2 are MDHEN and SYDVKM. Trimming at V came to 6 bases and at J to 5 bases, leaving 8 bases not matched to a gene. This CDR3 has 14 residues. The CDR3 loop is CASRTGQGNNEQYF. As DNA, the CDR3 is TGTGCCAGCAGGACGGGACAGGGTAACAACGAGCAGTACTTC.